The rows below give T cell receptor beta chains drawn from one sample of a study of CD8 T cells in ankylosing spondylitis. TCRdb called the 5' RACE reads again in MiXCR, with one record for every CDR3 protein. The sample lists about 540,000 distinct CDR3 sequences, 12% occurring once. The sequencing input was blood, either unsorted or a sorted T cell fraction (not recorded which). These receptors originate from a male donor with ankylosing spondylitis. Each CDR3 is given with its conserved first and last residue. The D gene is left open where the match is weak. Clone size is stated in some rows and not others, as once, few, many or a class when expanded.

clone size | J gene | D gene | V gene | CDR3 DNA | CDR3 protein
many | TRBJ1-1 | . | TRBV15 | TGTGCCACCAGCAGGGGGGCGTTGGGGCTGGGGAACACTGAAGCTTTCTTT | CATSRGALGLGNTEAFF
many | TRBJ2-3 | TRBD2 | TRBV20-1 | TGCAGTGCACACACTAGCGGGAGGACAGATACGCAGTATTTT | CSAHTSGRTDTQYF
. | TRBJ2-7 | . | TRBV28 | TGTGCCAGCAGTTTCCTAGGTGTCTACGAGCAGTACTTC | CASSFLGVYEQYF
. | TRBJ2-3 | TRBD2 | TRBV7-8 | TGTGCCAGCAGCCCCATAGCGGGATTCACAGATACGCAGTATTTT | CASSPIAGFTDTQYF
once | TRBJ1-1 | TRBD1 | TRBV5-4 | TGTGCCAGCAGCTCAGGACAGGGGGCGCTGGGCACTGAAGCTTTCTTT | CASSSGQGALGTEAFF
. | TRBJ1-6 | . | TRBV9 | TGTGCCAGCAGCGTAGATGGGGGGAGCTCCTATAATTCACCCCTCCACTTT | CASSVDGGSSYNSPLHF
. | TRBJ1-2 | . | TRBV7-9 | TGTGCCAGCAGCTTAGGTCAGGGGTTTGAAGGTGGCGGCTACACCTTC | CASSLGQGFEGGGYTF
few | TRBJ2-2 | TRBD1 | TRBV2 | TGTGCCAGCAGTGAATGGGCAGGGGGTCCCGGGGAGCTGTTTTTT | CASSEWAGGPGELFF
. | TRBJ1-4 | TRBD1 | TRBV5-1 | TGCGCCAGCAGCCGGGACAGCCGCGCTTCAACTAATGAAAAACTGTTTTTT | CASSRDSRASTNEKLFF
few | TRBJ2-2 | TRBD1 | TRBV14 | TGTGCCAGCAGCCAAGGGACAGGGCGTTACACCGGGGAGCTGTTTTTT | CASSQGTGRYTGELFF
. | TRBJ2-3 | TRBD2 | TRBV6-1 | TGTGCCAGCAGTGAAGTAGACGTGGGAGGGCGAGATACGCAGTATTTT | CASSEVDVGGRDTQYF
. | TRBJ2-5 | . | TRBV7-2 | TGTGCCAGCAGCTTGAGCATGCTCCCAGTGACCCAGTACTTC | CASSLSMLPVTQYF
. | TRBJ1-4 | . | TRBV5-1 | TGCGCCAGCAGACTCGGGACGGTTAATGAAAAACTGTTTTTT | CASRLGTVNEKLFF
. | TRBJ2-5 | TRBD1 | TRBV9 | TGTGCCAGCAGCGTCGGAACAGGGGTCCAAGAGACCCAGTACTTC | CASSVGTGVQETQYF
few | TRBJ1-5 | . | TRBV20-1 | TGCAGTGCTAGAGACCGAACAGGCTTTAGCAATCAGCCCCAGCATTTT | CSARDRTGFSNQPQHF
few | TRBJ2-3 | . | TRBV20-1 | TGCAGTACGCTAGTCGGGGTAGGGTTGGCCAACACAGATACGCAGTATTTT | CSTLVGVGLANTDTQYF
few | TRBJ2-3 | . | TRBV18 | TGTGCCAGCTCACCAAACTGGGCGGGGGCGGCAGATACGCAGTATTTT | CASSPNWAGAADTQYF
few | TRBJ2-1 | TRBD2 | TRBV24-1 | TGTGCCACCAGTGATCGAGCGGGGGCCTACTACAATGAGCAGTTCTTC | CATSDRAGAYYNEQFF
. | TRBJ1-6 | . | TRBV7-2 | TGTGCCAGCAGCGACTACAGGGATTCACCCCTCCACTTT | CASSDYRDSPLHF
few | TRBJ1-5 | . | TRBV5-1 | TGCGCCAGCAGCCCCCGGGGTGGGAGCGGCAATCAGCCCCAGCATTTT | CASSPRGGSGNQPQHF
. | TRBJ1-5 | TRBD1 | TRBV10-3 | TGTGCCATCAGAGATCCCGGGACAGGGGGCGGTCAGCCCCAGCATTTT | CAIRDPGTGGGQPQHF
. | TRBJ2-1 | TRBD2 | TRBV4-2 | TGTGCCAGCAGCCAAGGTGGGGACTACCTTCGGAATGAGCAGTTCTTC | CASSQGGDYLRNEQFF
few | TRBJ2-7 | . | TRBV12-3/TRBV12-4 | TGTGCCAGCAAGGAAGGGGGTAGAGACGAGCAGTACTTC | CASKEGGRDEQYF
. | TRBJ1-1 | . | TRBV4-2 | TGTGCCAGCAGCCAAGATCTGGGCACTGAAGCTTTCTTT | CASSQDLGTEAFF
few | TRBJ2-2 | . | TRBV20-1 | TGCAGTGCTAGTACTTCGGGACACGGCACCGGGGAGCTGTTTTTT | CSASTSGHGTGELFF
few | TRBJ2-1 | TRBD2 | TRBV20-1 | TGCAGTGCCAATAGCGGGAGCTCCTACAATGAGCAGTTCTTC | CSANSGSSYNEQFF
few | TRBJ1-2 | . | TRBV12-3/TRBV12-4 | TGTGCCAGCAGTTTAGTTGAAGGGGCCGGCTACACCTTC | CASSLVEGAGYTF
many | TRBJ1-2 | . | TRBV7-8 | TGTGCCAGCAGCCGCGACAGTAACTATGGCTACACCTTC | CASSRDSNYGYTF
. | TRBJ2-2 | . | TRBV9 | TGTGCCAGCAGCGTCATGCCGGGAGATGGGGCCGGGGAGCTGTTTTTT | CASSVMPGDGAGELFF
many | TRBJ2-7 | . | TRBV25-1 | TGTGCCAGCAGTACTTACTACGAGCAGTACTTC | CASSTYYEQYF
few | TRBJ1-5 | . | TRBV6-5 | TGTGCCAGCAGTTCCTATTGGGGAAGCAATCAGCCCCAGCATTTT | CASSSYWGSNQPQHF
few | TRBJ1-1 | TRBD1 | TRBV18 | TGTGCCAGCTCAGAAACAGGGGCGAACACTGAAGCTTTCTTT | CASSETGANTEAFF
many | TRBJ2-6 | . | TRBV29-1 | TGCAGCGTTAACAGGATCTCTGGGGCCAACGTCCTGACTTTC | CSVNRISGANVLTF
many | TRBJ1-1 | . | TRBV6-1 | TGTGCCAGCACGACAGGATCACGAGGTACTGAAGCTTTCTTT | CASTTGSRGTEAFF
few | TRBJ1-6 | . | TRBV3-1 | TGTGCCAGCAGCCAAGTTAGTAGGGTGAGGTCCCTCCACTTT | CASSQVSRVRSLHF
. | TRBJ2-5 | TRBD2 | TRBV4-1 | TGCGCCAGCAGCCCCCGTTGGGGGGGAGAGACCCAGTACTTC | CASSPRWGGETQYF
few | TRBJ1-1 | . | TRBV20-1 | TGCAGTGCTAGAGGCAGTGGACCTAACACTGAAGCTTTCTTT | CSARGSGPNTEAFF
. | TRBJ2-1 | . | TRBV4-2 | TGTGCCAGCAGCCAAGATCGGTGGGAGACAGCAATCCTCAAGCAGTTCTTC | CASSQDRWETAILKQFF
few | TRBJ1-6 | TRBD1 | TRBV5-1 | TGCGCCAGCAGCAACGCAGGGACAGACTATAATTCACCCCTCCACTTT | CASSNAGTDYNSPLHF
few | TRBJ1-1 | . | TRBV11-2 | TGTGCCAGCACAGGGTTCCAGGGCACTGAAGCTTTCTTT | CASTGFQGTEAFF
few | TRBJ2-3 | TRBD2 | TRBV7-2 | TGTGCCAGCAGCGAAACTAGCGGGATACGAGTAGATACGCAGTATTTT | CASSETSGIRVDTQYF
few | TRBJ2-2 | TRBD1 | TRBV7-2 | TGTGCCAGCAGCTGGCCGGGACAGGGGGCTAGCACCGGGGAGCTGTTTTTT | CASSWPGQGASTGELFF
. | TRBJ1-1 | TRBD1 | TRBV11-2 | TGTGCCAGCAGTCTAGACAGGGTGGGTTCTGAAGCTTTCTTT | CASSLDRVGSEAFF
few | TRBJ2-2 | . | TRBV6-5 | TGTGCCAGCAGTTATCTCCCCGCAGCTTCGAACACCGGGGAGCTGTTTTTT | CASSYLPAASNTGELFF